This T cell receptor (beta chain) was documented in a study of blood T cells in healthy people across ages. On this clonotype itself: At one boundary the junction diverges from the germline segment, which might be a read error.

In germline, CDR1 is DFQATT, CDR2 SNEGSKA (reference sequence). This CDR3 has 14 residues. A second roughly 6 to 12 cycle PCR used barcoded and J-beta primers. MiXCR was run by TCRdb on the 5' RACE reads, yielding one entry per CDR3 protein. The repertoire holds about 570,000 distinct CDR3 sequences, approximately 26% seen once, with under 4.5% in the top ten. This sample also belongs to another study, concerning T cells of mothers and their children.

The receptor was derived from a boy younger than 10 in good health. Specimen: blood. The rearrangement links TRBV20-1 to TRBJ2-1; the D gene is possibly TRBD2 (6 bases). The CDR3 nucleotides read TGCAGCCCAGCTAAGACTAGGGGTTACAGTGAGCAGTTCTTC. This sequence encodes CSPAKTRGYSEQFF.